The 16 T cell receptor beta chains presented below share a single source sample, sequenced in a study of cytomegalovirus exposure and HLA in healthy donors. The PCR contained 60 Vbeta and 13 Jbeta primers. Sequencing used immunoSEQ multiplex PCR; TCRdb keeps in-frame clones, though not all of them. The specimen's table records approximately 100,000 clones. The sequenced sample was PBMCs. These receptors came from a man aged 45-60 years in good health and CMV-seronegative.

The chain is built from TRBV11-2 and TRBJ2-7, with 9 positions matching TRBD2. Germline CDR1 SGHAT, CDR2 FQNNGV. Trimming at V came to 7 bases and at J to 1 base, leaving 14 bases not matched to a gene. The CDR3 contains 17 residues. The CDR3 DNA follows: TGTGCCAGCACCCCAGGTTCGGCTAGCGGGGTTTCCTACGAGCAGTACTTC. Its translation is CASTPGSASGVSYEQYF.

Points on this clone: This specimen includes other DNA sequences encoding the same CDR3. The chain is built from TRBV5-8 and TRBJ2-7; 10 bases agree with TRBD1. The V gene end was trimmed by 0 bases and the J gene end by 5 bases; junction bases not matched to a gene: 5. Germline CDR1 reads SGHTS; CDR2 reads YDEGEE. The CDR3 is 15 residues long. The CDR3: CASSLEGQGFDEQYF. The CDR3 DNA follows: TGTGCCAGCAGCTTGGAGGGACAGGGGTTCGACGAGCAGTACTTC.

The gene calls are TRBV5-1 and TRBJ1-2, with TRBD1 identical over 7 bases. From germline, CDR1 is SGHRS and CDR2 YFSETQ. Trimming at V came to 3 bases and at J to 4 bases, leaving 9 bases not matched to a gene. CDR3 length equals 15 residues. As DNA, the CDR3 is TGCGCCAGCAGCTCCTCCGGGACAGCAAGCTATGGCTACACCTTC. Its protein product is CASSSSGTASYGYTF.

V usage is TRBV11-3 and J usage is TRBJ2-1; TRBD1 might be the D (5 bases). From germline, CDR1 is SGHNT and CDR2 YENEEA. Between the trimmed V and J ends, which lost 1 base and 7 bases, there was a span of 11 bases. The CDR3 spans 14 residues. Here the CDR3 DNA reads TGTGCCAGCAGCTTAGGACTCCAGGGAAATGAGCAGTTCTTC. It translates to CASSLGLQGNEQFF.

This chain uses TRBV25-1 with TRBJ2-7; 10 bases match TRBD2. CDR1 is MGHDK and CDR2 is SYGVNS in the germline V gene. Trimming cost V 8 bases and J 5 bases; bases outside gene matches: 9. The CDR3 contains 14 residues. CDR3 region: CASGKIAGGDEQYF. CDR3 nucleotides: TGTGCCAGCGGGAAAATAGCGGGAGGCGACGAGCAGTACTTC.

The rearrangement links TRBV7-9 to TRBJ1-2, with 8 bases identical to TRBD1. Trimming cost V 5 bases and J 7 bases; bases outside gene matches: 12. The length of the CDR3 is 15 residues. Germline lookup yields CDR1 SEHNR and CDR2 FQNEAQ (reference sequence). The CDR3 DNA reads as TGTGCCAGCAGCCCTCCAGGACAGGGAGGACCTGGCTACACCTTC. Translated: CASSPPGQGGPGYTF.

This rearrangement joins TRBV4-3 to TRBJ2-2, with 14 bases identical to TRBD2. Trimming removed 3 bases from V and 6 bases from J; junction bases left unmatched: 9. This CDR3 region has 18 residues. From germline, CDR1 is LGHNA and CDR2 YSLEER. The CDR3 is CASSQGTSGSWESGELFF. DNA for the CDR3: TGCGCCAGCAGCCAGGGGACTAGCGGGAGTTGGGAGTCCGGGGAGCTGTTTTTT.

J is TRBJ1-2 and V is TRBV9; no clear D gene. V shed 0 bases and J shed 4 bases, with 10 bases lying between them. Germline V gives CDR1 SGDLS, CDR2 YYNGEE. The CDR3 is made up of 14 amino acids. CDR3 DNA sequence: TGTGCCAGCAGCGTAGGCGGGGAGGCCTATGGCTACACCTTC. Protein product: CASSVGGEAYGYTF.

V and J are TRBV5-1 and TRBJ2-7; a weak D match, TRBD2 (6 bases). This CDR3 is built from 15 residues. Germline assignment: CDR1 SGHRS and CDR2 YFSETQ. Trimming removed 2 bases from V and 2 bases from J, with 14 bases in between. CDR3 in DNA: TGCGCCAGCAGCTTTCTCCCTAGCGAGGCCTACGAGCAGTACTTC. It is translated as CASSFLPSEAYEQYF.

The rearrangement links TRBV2 to TRBJ1-6; 7 bases agree with TRBD1. Germline lookup yields CDR1 SNHLY and CDR2 FYNNEI. J lost 9 bases, V lost 3 bases, and 5 bases had no gene match. This CDR3 is built from 14 residues. The CDR3 nucleotides read TGTGCCAGCAGTGACGGCAGGGGGAGTTCACCCCTCCACTTT. This translates into CASSDGRGSSPLHF.

The rearrangement joins TRBV9 to TRBJ2-1, with 11 bases fitting TRBD2. This CDR3 region has 18 residues. V gave up 2 bases and J gave up 0 bases; unmatched junction bases: 7. Germline V gene sequence: CDR1 SGDLS, CDR2 YYNGEE. CDR3 sequence: CASSVGTSGPPSYNEQFF. The DNA for the CDR3 is TGTGCCAGCAGCGTTGGGACTAGCGGTCCCCCCTCCTACAATGAGCAGTTCTTC.

The gene calls are TRBV4-3 and TRBJ1-1; D is undetermined. This CDR3 has 14 residues. Germline assignment: CDR1 LGHNA and CDR2 YSLEER. V was shortened by 1 base and J by 8 bases, with 14 bases between the two germline ends. DNA of the CDR3: TGCGCCAGCAGCCAAGCCCGGGTTGCGGAGGAAGCTTTCTTT. Its translation is CASSQARVAEEAFF.

The rearrangement uses TRBV19 and TRBJ1-5, with D maybe TRBD1 (5 bases). V shed 9 bases and J shed 0 bases, with 12 bases lying between them. Germline V gives CDR1 LNHDA, CDR2 SQIVND (reference sequence). This CDR3 comprises 14 residues. CDR3: CASGSTASNQPQHF. The CDR3 DNA follows: TGTGCCAGCGGATCGACAGCTAGCAATCAGCCCCAGCATTTT.

The gene calls are TRBV18 and TRBJ1-4, with a weak D call TRBD1 (5 bases). The V end was cut by 0 bases, the J end by 4 bases, with 15 bases between. CDR1 and CDR2 (germline): KGHSH, LQKENI. This CDR3 has 17 amino acids. The CDR3 loop reads CASSPPRGGGFNEKLFF. DNA for the CDR3: TGTGCCAGCTCACCACCCCGGGGGGGAGGCTTTAATGAAAAACTGTTTTTT.

The chain couples TRBV5-1 to TRBJ2-3; the match to TRBD2 covers 7 bases. Germline V gene sequence: CDR1 SGHRS, CDR2 YFSETQ. After removal of 7 bases from V and 4 bases from J, the junction contained 9 bases not matched to a gene. This CDR3 spans 14 amino acids. The CDR3, as DNA: TGCGCCAGCGTCGGCGCAGCGGGGTCAGATACGCAGTATTTT. Translating gives CASVGAAGSDTQYF.

V is TRBV7-9 and J is TRBJ1-1, with D tentatively TRBD1 (5 bases). Deletions cut 0 bases from V and 5 bases from J, with 13 bases between. Germline V CDR1 and CDR2: SEHNR, FQNEAQ (reference sequence). This CDR3 is 15 amino acids long. The CDR3 sequence is CASSLADGGETEAFF. DNA for the CDR3: TGTGCCAGCAGCTTAGCGGACGGGGGTGAAACTGAAGCTTTCTTT. Variable domain in full (rest from reference TRBV7-9 and TRBJ1-1): DTGVSQNPRHKITKRGQNVTFRCDPISEHNRLYWYRQTLGQGPEFLTYFQNEAQLEKSRLLSDRFSAERPKGSFSTLEIQRTEQGDSAMYLCASSLADGGETEAFFGQGTRLTVV.